This T cell receptor beta chain is drawn from a study of neoadjuvant anti-PD-1 for oral cavity cancer. For the study at large: Non-progressing patients received a fourth nivolumab dose near day 43, then surgery on days 50-56.

Trimming left V 6 bases short and J 2 bases short, with 8 bases between. This CDR3 is built from 12 residues. CDR1 and CDR2 from the germline V gene are MDHEN and SYDVKM. The data were produced by immunoSEQ multiplex PCR, yet TCRdb's version contains in-frame clones alone and is incomplete. Among roughly 40,000 clones, 65% to 80% were seen once, and the ten largest hold around 5.1%. The time point is: after neoadjuvant nivolumab, at surgical resection. The sample in question was PBMCs, obtained after nivolumab (anti-PD-1) treatment. This receptor was taken from a person aged 35 to 85 with oral cavity squamous cell carcinoma. The chain uses TRBV28 and TRBJ2-7; D gene uncertain. This chain's CDR3 is CASSPLAYEQYF. The CDR3 DNA follows: TGTGCCAGCAGCCCCCTAGCCTACGAGCAGTACTTC.